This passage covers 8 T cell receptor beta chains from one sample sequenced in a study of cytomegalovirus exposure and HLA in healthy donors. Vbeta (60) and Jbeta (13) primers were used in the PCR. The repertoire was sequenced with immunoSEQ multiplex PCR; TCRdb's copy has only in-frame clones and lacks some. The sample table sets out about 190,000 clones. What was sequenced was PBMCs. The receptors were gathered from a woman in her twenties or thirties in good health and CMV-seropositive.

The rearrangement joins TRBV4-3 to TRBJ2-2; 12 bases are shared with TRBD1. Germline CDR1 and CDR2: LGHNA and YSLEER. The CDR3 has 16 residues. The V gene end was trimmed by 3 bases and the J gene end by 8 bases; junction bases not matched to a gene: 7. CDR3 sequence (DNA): TGCGCCAGCAGCCAGTGGGGGACAGGGGGCGAGGGGGAGCTGTTTTTT. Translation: CASSQWGTGGEGELFF.

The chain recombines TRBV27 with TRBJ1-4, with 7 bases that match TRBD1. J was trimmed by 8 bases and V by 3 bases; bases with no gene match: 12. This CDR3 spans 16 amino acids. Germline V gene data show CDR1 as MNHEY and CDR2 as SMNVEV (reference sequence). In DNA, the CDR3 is TGTGCCAGCAGTTTTAACAGGGGCCAACTAGGGGAAAAACTGTTTTTT. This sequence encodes CASSFNRGQLGEKLFF. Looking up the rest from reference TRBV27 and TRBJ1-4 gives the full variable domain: EAQVTQNPRYLITVTGKKLTVTCSQNMNHEYMSWYRQDPGLGLRQIYYSMNVEVTDKGDVPEGYKVSRKEKRNFPLILESPSPNQTSLYFCASSFNRGQLGEKLFFGSGTQLSVL.

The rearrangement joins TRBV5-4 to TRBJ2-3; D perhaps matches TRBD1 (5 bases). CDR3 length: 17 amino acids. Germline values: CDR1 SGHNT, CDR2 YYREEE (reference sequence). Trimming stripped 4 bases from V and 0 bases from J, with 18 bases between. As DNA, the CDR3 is TGTGCCAGCAGCCCCAGGGTCAGTACCACTAGCACAGATACGCAGTATTTT. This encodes CASSPRVSTTSTDTQYF.

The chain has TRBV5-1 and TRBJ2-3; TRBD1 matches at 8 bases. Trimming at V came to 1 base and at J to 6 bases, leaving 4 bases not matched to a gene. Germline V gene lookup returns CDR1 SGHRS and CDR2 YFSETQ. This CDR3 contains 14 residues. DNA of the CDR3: TGCGCCAGCAGCTTGTCAGGGGGCAGGGATACGCAGTATTTT. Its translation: CASSLSGGRDTQYF. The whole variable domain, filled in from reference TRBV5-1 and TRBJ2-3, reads KAGVTQTPRYLIKTRGQQVTLSCSPISGHRSVSWYQQTPGQGLQFLFEYFSETQRNKGNFPGRFSGRQFSNSRSEMNVSTLELGDSALYLCASSLSGGRDTQYFGPGTRLTVL.

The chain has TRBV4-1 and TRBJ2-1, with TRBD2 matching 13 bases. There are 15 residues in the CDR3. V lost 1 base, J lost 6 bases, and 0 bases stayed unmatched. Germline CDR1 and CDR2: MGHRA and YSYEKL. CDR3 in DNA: TGCGCCAGCAGCCAAGGACTAGCGGGAGGCAATGAGCAGTTCTTC. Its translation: CASSQGLAGGNEQFF.

The CDR3 bases are TGTGCCAGCAGCGACAGGGGGCGTTCTTCCCGCGAGCAGTACTTC. Translated: CASSDRGRSSREQYF. This chain joins TRBV28 and TRBJ2-7; TRBD1 matches 10 bases. Germline loops: CDR1 MDHEN, CDR2 SYDVKM. The CDR3 covers 15 residues. Trimming cost V 6 bases and J 6 bases; bases outside gene matches: 11.

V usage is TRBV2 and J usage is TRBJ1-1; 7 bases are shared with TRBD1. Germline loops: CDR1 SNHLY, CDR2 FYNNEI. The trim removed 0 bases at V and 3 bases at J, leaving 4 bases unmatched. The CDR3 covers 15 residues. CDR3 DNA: TGTGCCAGCAGTGAAGCAGGGGGCGCGTACACTGAAGCTTTCTTT. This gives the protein CASSEAGGAYTEAFF.

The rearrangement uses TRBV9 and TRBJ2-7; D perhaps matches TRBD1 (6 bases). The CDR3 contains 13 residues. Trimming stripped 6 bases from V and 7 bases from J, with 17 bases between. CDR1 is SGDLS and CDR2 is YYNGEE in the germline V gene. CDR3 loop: CASKGGNDWEQYF. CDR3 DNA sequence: TGTGCCAGCAAAGGGGGAAACGATTGGGAGCAGTACTTC. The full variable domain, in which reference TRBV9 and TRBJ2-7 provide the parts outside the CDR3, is DSGVTQTPKHLITATGQRVTLRCSPRSGDLSVYWYQQSLDQGLQFLIQYYNGEERAKGNILERFSAQQFPDLHSELNLSSLELGDSALYFCASKGGNDWEQYFGPGTRLTVT.